The 14 T cell receptor beta chains listed next were all sequenced from one sample in a study of Graves' ophthalmopathy and Graves' hyperthyroidism. Amplifying from RNA transcripts, the study obtained TCR beta CDR3 regions. RT-PCR was first run with HTBI primers, then multiplex PCR in a second round. TCRdb re-called the multiplex PCR reads through MiXCR, storing one row per CDR3 protein. Among approximately 1.2 million distinct CDR3 sequences listed, around a third were seen once. Sequenced material: peripheral blood or thyroid tissue (not recorded which). The receptors originated from an adult man with Graves' hyperthyroidism.

The V and J genes are TRBV10-3 and TRBJ1-1; 9 nucleotides match TRBD1. The CDR3 length is 14 residues. The V and J ends lost 6 bases and 1 base, in that order; junction bases with no gene match: 3. Germline loops: CDR1 ENHRY, CDR2 SYGVKD. The CDR3: CAISLDRGNTEAFF. CDR3 bases: TGTGCCATCAGCTTGGACAGGGGGAACACTGAAGCTTTCTTT.

This clonotype has just a few counts. This sequence joins TRBV25-1 and TRBJ1-3; the D gene is possibly TRBD1 (5 bases). This CDR3 has 15 residues. Trimming shortened V by 4 bases and J by 2 bases, and 12 bases separated the two germline ends. The germline V gene has CDR1 MGHDK and CDR2 SYGVNS. CDR3 coding DNA: TGTGCCAGCAGTGGCACCGGGGGACCTGGAAACACCATATATTTT. Residues: CASSGTGGPGNTIYF.

V is TRBV19 and J is TRBJ2-7; 11 positions match TRBD1. The CDR3 runs 15 residues. Germline V lookup: CDR1 LNHDA, CDR2 SQIVND (reference sequence). After removal of 9 bases from V and 1 base from J, the junction contained 8 bases not matched to a gene. In DNA form, the CDR3 reads TGTGCCAGCGTCTCGGGACAGGGGGTGTCCTACGAGCAGTACTTC. This encodes CASVSGQGVSYEQYF.

The rearrangement joins TRBV9 to TRBJ2-2, with D possibly called TRBD1 or TRBD2 (5 bases each). Trimming removed 1 base from V and 6 bases from J, with 16 bases in between. The CDR3 has 16 residues. The germline gives CDR1 SGDLS, CDR2 YYNGEE. The CDR3 region is CASSVNPDLGAGELFF. DNA of the CDR3: TGTGCCAGCAGCGTAAACCCAGATTTGGGGGCCGGGGAGCTGTTTTTT. Full variable domain (remainder filled in from reference TRBV9 and TRBJ2-2): DSGVTQTPKHLITATGQRVTLRCSPRSGDLSVYWYQQSLDQGLQFLIQYYNGEERAKGNILERFSAQQFPDLHSELNLSSLELGDSALYFCASSVNPDLGAGELFFGEGSRLTVL.

Of note for this clonotype: One junction end does not reproduce the germline sequence, and a read error may be involved. This chain joins TRBV10-3 and TRBJ1-2; D possibly corresponds to TRBD1 (6 bases). Germline V gene data show CDR1 as ENHRY and CDR2 as SYGVKD. CDR3 length: 11 residues. The CDR3 DNA reads TGTGCCAGCAGTCACACAGGGGGCTACACCTTC. It codes for CASSHTGGYTF.

In this sample, this clonotype turned up many times. The chain combines TRBV10-3 with TRBJ1-1; possible D gene TRBD1, 6 bases. Looked up from germline, CDR1 is ENHRY and CDR2 is SYGVKD. This CDR3 has 16 amino acids. V was shortened by 0 bases and J by 5 bases, with 16 bases between the two germline ends. In nucleotides, the CDR3 is TGTGCCATCAGTGAGTCGACCCAGGGGACGGGGACTGAAGCTTTCTTT. This codes for CAISESTQGTGTEAFF.

This clonotype was counted ten times or more. The chain has TRBV12-3 or TRBV12-4 and TRBJ1-2, with D maybe TRBD1 (5 bases). The CDR3 extends over 13 amino acids. Trimming took 1 base from V and 8 from J, leaving 11 bases between them. CDR3 in amino acids: CASSLVGGAGYTF. The CDR3 coding sequence is TGTGCCAGCAGTTTAGTTGGCGGGGCCGGCTACACCTTC.

This clonotype has more than one count but fewer than ten. V and J are TRBV7-3 and TRBJ1-1; D not certain. The CDR3 spans 14 residues. V lost 6 bases and J 1 base, leaving 12 bases between the germline ends. Germline CDR1 SGHTA, CDR2 FQGTGA. CDR3 sequence reads: CASSSTDGNTEAFF. For the CDR3, the DNA is TGTGCCAGCAGTTCAACGGATGGGAACACTGAAGCTTTCTTT.

This clonotype was picked up many times. This chain connects TRBV11-2 to TRBJ2-7, with D unresolved. CDR3 size: 13 residues. Germline CDR1 reads SGHAT; CDR2 reads FQNNGV. Trimming cost V 0 bases and J 5 bases, with 8 bases left between them. The CDR3 is CASSLEVSHEQYF. The CDR3 region has the DNA TGTGCCAGCAGCTTAGAGGTCAGCCACGAGCAGTACTTC.

This clonotype has ten or more counts. This chain uses TRBV2 with TRBJ2-5; weak D call: TRBD2 (5 bases). Trimming took off 7 bases at V and 1 base at J, with 16 bases between the two ends. Germline CDR1 and CDR2: SNHLY and FYNNEI. This CDR3 spans 15 amino acids. CDR3 in amino acids: CASNLIGGTQETQYF. The CDR3 DNA is TGTGCCAGCAACTTAATTGGAGGTACCCAAGAGACCCAGTACTTC.

The CDR3 here is CASEGQYNSPLHF. The CDR3 DNA reads TGTGCTAGTGAGGGACAGTATAATTCACCCCTCCACTTT. The chain couples TRBV19 to TRBJ1-6; 7 bases match TRBD1. CDR3 size: 13 residues. From germline, CDR1 is LNHDA and CDR2 SQIVND (reference sequence).

In its sample, this clonotype was seen many times. The rearrangement links TRBV20-1 to TRBJ2-5, with D hard to call. This CDR3 has 14 amino acids. V was shortened by 6 bases and J by 7 bases, with 21 bases between the two germline ends. Germline V CDR1 and CDR2: DFQATT, SNEGSKA (reference sequence). The CDR3 loop reads CSASIWQSTGTQYF. CDR3 nucleotide sequence: TGCAGTGCCTCCATCTGGCAATCCACGGGGACCCAGTACTTC.

This clonotype was counted at least ten times. The chain uses TRBV5-8 and TRBJ1-1; tentative D call: TRBD1 (5 bases). Deletions cut 4 bases from V and 6 bases from J, with 10 bases between. There are 12 residues in the CDR3. In germline, CDR1 is SGHTS, CDR2 YDEGEE. The DNA for the CDR3 is TGTGCCAGCAGCATGGCGGGGGCTGAAGCTTTCTTT. It specifies CASSMAGAEAFF.

The chain employs TRBV10-3 and TRBJ2-5; TRBD2 matches at 8 bases. Per the germline V gene, CDR1 is ENHRY and CDR2 is SYGVKD. There are 15 residues in the CDR3. V lost 6 bases and J lost 5; bases outside the gene matches: 11. The DNA of the CDR3 is TGTGCCATCAGAGACACTAGCGGAGGTCGGGAGACCCAGTACTTC. This sequence encodes CAIRDTSGGRETQYF.